The 30 T cell receptor beta chains listed next were all sequenced from one sample in a study of cytomegalovirus exposure and HLA in healthy donors. PCR employed 60 Vbeta and 13 Jbeta primers. Repertoires were generated with immunoSEQ multiplex PCR, while TCRdb's copy carries only in-frame clones and drops some. The sample carries 150,000 or so clones, over 70% recorded once. The sequenced material came from PBMCs. All receptors derive from a woman aged 40 to 50 in good health and CMV-seropositive.

The chain links TRBV30 to TRBJ2-6; the D gene is possibly TRBD1 (5 bases). The CDR3 has 15 residues. V lost 2 bases to trimming and J lost 1 base, with 9 bases between them. CDR1 is GTSNPN, CDR2 SVGIG, per germline (reference sequence). CDR3 nucleotide sequence: TGTGCCTGGAGTCTGGCAGGGTCTGGGGCCAACGTCCTGACTTTC. Translated: CAWSLAGSGANVLTF.

V usage is TRBV19 and J usage is TRBJ2-2; D remains ambiguous. CDR1 is LNHDA and CDR2 is SQIVND in the germline V gene (reference sequence). The germline V and J ends were trimmed by 1 base and 8 bases, with 8 bases remaining between them. The CDR3 spans 13 residues. CDR3 sequence reads: CASSIAVLGELFF. The CDR3 bases are TGTGCCAGTAGTATAGCCGTCCTGGGGGAGCTGTTTTTT.

V gene TRBV19 combines with J gene TRBJ1-6; weak D call: TRBD1 (6 bases). V was cut by 1 base and J by 10 bases, with 14 bases left in between. This CDR3 is 15 amino acids long. Germline CDR1 and CDR2: LNHDA and SQIVND (reference sequence). The DNA of the CDR3 is TGTGCCAGTAGTATAGGAGGGGGGGGAAGGTCACCCCTCCACTTT. Translating it yields CASSIGGGGRSPLHF.

J is TRBJ2-7 and V is TRBV6-1, with D tentatively TRBD2 (6 bases). Germline V lookup: CDR1 MNHNS, CDR2 SASEGT. The CDR3 is 14 residues long. V was pared by 6 bases and J by 6 bases, with 18 bases between. CDR3 region: CASRGTGASSEQYF. Here the CDR3 DNA reads TGTGCCAGCAGAGGGACGGGAGCTTCATCCGAGCAGTACTTC.

V usage is TRBV7-9 and J usage is TRBJ1-2; tentatively, D is TRBD1 (5 bases). The CDR3 runs 17 residues. V was pared by 8 bases and J by 2 bases, with 24 bases between. Germline CDR1 SEHNR, CDR2 FQNEAQ (reference sequence). CDR3 region: CASGHRRGTGENYGYTF. The CDR3 DNA sequence: TGTGCCAGCGGCCACAGGAGGGGCACCGGAGAAAACTATGGCTACACCTTC.

The chain carries TRBV4-1 and TRBJ2-2, with TRBD2 matching over 7 bases. Per the germline V gene, CDR1 is MGHRA and CDR2 is YSYEKL. V shed 2 bases, J shed 1 base, and the junction held 7 bases outside the gene matches. The CDR3 runs 17 residues. In DNA, the CDR3 is TGCGCCAGCAGCCAACAACCACTAGCGCTGAACACCGGGGAGCTGTTTTTT. Its protein product is CASSQQPLALNTGELFF.

V is TRBV29-1 and J is TRBJ2-3; 11 bases are a match to TRBD2. V trimming: 4 bases; J trimming: 9 bases; junction bases outside the gene matches: 6. This CDR3 has 13 amino acids. CDR1 is SQVTM and CDR2 is ANQGSEA in the germline V gene. CDR3 nucleotides: TGCAGCGTTGTGGGTCTAGCGGGGGGAACGCAGTATTTT. It specifies CSVVGLAGGTQYF.

The V and J genes are TRBV5-1 and TRBJ2-7; 8 bases line up with TRBD1. Germline trimming cut 3 bases from V and 6 bases from J; bases unmatched to any gene: 8. Germline loops: CDR1 SGHRS, CDR2 YFSETQ. The CDR3 spans 14 residues. The CDR3 is CASSSRRGLTEQYF. The CDR3 DNA is TGCGCCAGCAGCTCCCGCAGGGGGCTAACCGAGCAGTACTTC.

J is TRBJ2-1 and V is TRBV5-4; possibly TRBD1 for D (7 bases). The germline V gene has CDR1 SGHNT and CDR2 YYREEE (reference sequence). This CDR3 comprises 16 residues. The V end was cut by 6 bases, the J end by 1 base, with 17 bases between. The CDR3 nucleotides are TGTGCCAGCACCACAGGAGGGGGCCTTTCCTACAATGAGCAGTTCTTC. As protein: CASTTGGGLSYNEQFF.

The rearrangement links TRBV10-3 to TRBJ1-2; maybe TRBD1 (5 bases). Trimming cost V 10 bases and J 4 bases, with 16 bases left between them. This CDR3 has 13 amino acids. Germline V gene data show CDR1 as ENHRY and CDR2 as SYGVKD. The CDR3 here is CATRGEWGYGYTF. DNA of the CDR3: TGTGCCACGCGGGGGGAGTGGGGCTATGGCTACACCTTC.

The V call is TRBV29-1, the J call TRBJ2-3; 7 bases are shared with TRBD1. The CDR3 loop spans 13 amino acids. Germline CDR1 and CDR2: SQVTM and ANQGSEA. Trimming at V came to 8 bases and at J to 0 bases, leaving 5 bases not matched to a gene. CDR3 bases: TGCAGCTCCGACAGGGCCAGCACAGATACGCAGTATTTT. Translated, it gives CSSDRASTDTQYF.

The rearrangement joins TRBV7-9 to TRBJ1-5; the D is unclear. V was shortened by 4 bases and J by 4 bases, with 20 bases between the two germline ends. There are 17 residues in the CDR3. The germline V gene has CDR1 SEHNR and CDR2 FQNEAQ (reference sequence). CDR3 loop: CASSSTHPLGGNQPQHF. The CDR3 nucleotides are TGTGCCAGCAGCTCCACCCACCCACTCGGAGGAAATCAGCCCCAGCATTTT.

V and J are TRBV2 and TRBJ2-6; D might be TRBD1 (6 bases). V lost 7 bases, J lost 0 bases, and 13 bases lay in between. From germline, CDR1 is SNHLY and CDR2 FYNNEI. The CDR3 has 16 residues. The CDR3 DNA reads TGTGCCAGCATCGGGCAGGACAGCTCTGGGGCCAACGTCCTGACTTTC. Protein product: CASIGQDSSGANVLTF.

The chain joins TRBV6-1 to TRBJ1-5; no firm D call. Trimming stripped 4 bases from V and 9 bases from J, with 22 bases between. Germline CDR1 reads MNHNS; CDR2 reads SASEGT. The length of the CDR3 is 16 residues. In DNA, the CDR3 is TGTGCCAGCAGTGCCCTACAATGGTTTAGCGAGGGGCCCCAGCATTTT. This codes for CASSALQWFSEGPQHF.

The chain uses TRBV29-1 and TRBJ1-2; D gene unclear. V lost 5 bases to trimming and J lost 4 bases, with 8 bases between them. From germline, CDR1 is SQVTM and CDR2 ANQGSEA. The CDR3 consists of 11 residues. DNA of the CDR3: TGCAGCGTTTGGGCCGTCTATGGCTACACCTTC. Translation gives CSVWAVYGYTF.

This sequence joins TRBV6-1 and TRBJ1-2; 9 nucleotides match TRBD1. The CDR3 loop spans 15 amino acids. The J segment lost 8 bases and the V segment lost 6 bases, leaving 13 bases of the junction unmatched. Germline V lookup: CDR1 MNHNS, CDR2 SASEGT. The CDR3 here is CASRGDRGSSLGYTF. The CDR3 DNA reads as TGTGCCAGCAGGGGTGACAGGGGGTCGTCTTTAGGCTACACCTTC.

The V and J genes are TRBV5-6 and TRBJ2-3; no firm D call. The CDR3 has 16 amino acids. Trimming pared 1 base from V and 5 bases from J, leaving 17 bases between. Germline CDR1 is SGHDT and CDR2 is YYEEEE. For the CDR3, the DNA is TGTGCCAGCAGCTTGTTGTCGGGTTTCCATCAAGATACGCAGTATTTT. Protein sequence: CASSLLSGFHQDTQYF. The variable domain in full, completed from reference TRBV5-6 and TRBJ2-3, reads DAGVTQSPTHLIKTRGQQVTLRCSPKSGHDTVSWYQQALGQGPQFIFQYYEEEERQRGNFPDRFSGHQFPNYSSELNVNALLLGDSALYLCASSLLSGFHQDTQYFGPGTRLTVL.

The chain is built from TRBV28 and TRBJ1-2; no clear D. In germline, CDR1 is MDHEN, CDR2 SYDVKM. This CDR3 comprises 15 residues. V was cut by 3 bases and J by 2 bases, with 13 bases left in between. DNA of the CDR3: TGTGCCAGCAGTTTGGTTGGATCGGGGAACTATGGCTACACCTTC. This translates into CASSLVGSGNYGYTF.

This clone came up a few times. The V call is TRBV7-3, the J call TRBJ1-1, with 9 bases identical to TRBD1. This CDR3 comprises 13 residues. Trimming took 5 bases from V and 5 from J; bases not matched to a gene: 3. From germline, CDR1 is SGHTA and CDR2 FQGTGA. The CDR3 spells CASSIQGATEAFF. CDR3 nucleotide sequence: TGTGCCAGCAGCATACAGGGGGCAACTGAAGCTTTCTTT. Based on the CDR3 plus reference TRBV7-3 and TRBJ1-1, the full variable domain is GAGVSQTPSNKVTEKGKYVELRCDPISGHTALYWYRQSLGQGPEFLIYFQGTGAADDSGLPNDRFFAVRPEGSVSTLKIQRTERGDSAVYLCASSIQGATEAFFGQGTRLTVV.

The chain has TRBV6-5 and TRBJ1-2; D not certain. CDR1 and CDR2 (germline): MNHEY, SVGAGI. The CDR3 contains 13 residues. Trimming left V 3 bases short and J 4 bases short, with 9 bases between. The CDR3 coding sequence is TGTGCCAGCAGTTATCAGTCCCTCTATGGCTACACCTTC. This translates into CASSYQSLYGYTF.

This clone has only one observation. This chain connects TRBV28 to TRBJ1-5; weak D call: TRBD1 (6 bases). CDR3 size: 15 residues. V lost 0 bases to trimming and J lost 0 bases, with 6 bases between them. The germline CDR1 and CDR2 sequences are MDHEN and SYDVKM. In nucleotides, the CDR3 is TGTGCCAGCAGTTTATGGGGGGCTAGCAATCAGCCCCAGCATTTT. Protein sequence: CASSLWGASNQPQHF.

In DNA, the CDR3 is TGTGCCAGCAGCTTAGAGCTTGCGTCGTACTACGAGCAGTACTTC. It encodes CASSLELASYYEQYF. The chain couples TRBV11-2 to TRBJ2-7, with D unresolved. This CDR3 is 15 amino acids long. CDR1 SGHAT and CDR2 FQNNGV come from the germline V gene. V was clipped by 0 bases and J by 3 bases, with 12 bases between them.

The V and J genes are TRBV10-3 and TRBJ2-2, with a weak D call TRBD1 (6 bases). There are 14 residues in the CDR3. CDR1 is ENHRY and CDR2 is SYGVKD in the germline V gene. V gave up 11 bases and J gave up 1 base, with 14 bases separating them. Here the CDR3 reads CAVQGSLNTGELFF. The CDR3 DNA reads TGTGCCGTGCAGGGGAGCCTGAACACCGGGGAGCTGTTTTTT.

The V gene is TRBV27, the J gene TRBJ1-2, with TRBD1 matching 9 bases. Germline values: CDR1 MNHEY, CDR2 SMNVEV (reference sequence). With V trimmed by 4 bases and J by 5 bases, 8 bases remained unmatched. The CDR3 totals 15 residues. The CDR3 spells CASSSYRQGGYGYTF. The CDR3 DNA reads TGTGCCAGCAGTTCTTATCGACAGGGGGGTTATGGCTACACCTTC.

This clone was detected only a few times. The V call is TRBV7-3, the J call TRBJ2-1, with 8 positions matching TRBD2. The CDR3 totals 17 residues. The germline gives CDR1 SGHTA, CDR2 FQGTGA. J was trimmed by 8 bases and V by 5 bases; bases with no gene match: 17. This chain's CDR3 is CASSTHIGGANVDEQFF. CDR3 DNA sequence: TGTGCCAGCAGCACTCATATCGGGGGGGCCAATGTCGATGAGCAGTTCTTC.

The chain is built from TRBV4-2 and TRBJ1-3; the D gene is possibly TRBD1 (5 bases). V dropped 0 bases and J dropped 0 bases, with 12 bases sitting between them. The CDR3 length is 17 residues. Germline V gene data show CDR1 as LGHNA and CDR2 as YNFKEQ. CDR3 nucleotides: TGTGCCAGCAGCCAAGATTTCGGGGGAATCTCTGGAAACACCATATATTTT. It specifies CASSQDFGGISGNTIYF.

The rearrangement joins TRBV6-5 to TRBJ2-5; 8 bases are shared with TRBD2. The J call is doubtful: the DNA matches TRBJ2-7 better. The germline V gene has CDR1 MNHEY and CDR2 SVGAGI. The CDR3 is 14 amino acids. The CDR3 DNA reads TGTGCCAGCAGTTACCGGGAGGGGTTCTACGAGCAGTACTTC. As protein: CASSYREGFYEQYF.

The count of this clone is one. The CDR3 region has the DNA TGTGCCTGGAGTCGGGGAATTGATAATTCACCCCTCCACTTT. Residues: CAWSRGIDNSPLHF. The V gene is TRBV30, the J gene TRBJ1-6, with D unresolved. This CDR3 has 14 amino acids. CDR1 is GTSNPN, CDR2 SVGIG, per germline (reference sequence). V lost 2 bases and J 5 bases, leaving 10 bases between the germline ends. Using reference TRBV30 and TRBJ1-6 for the parts outside the CDR3, the full variable domain is SQTIHQWPATLVQPVGSPLSLECTVEGTSNPNLYWYRQAAGRGLQLLFYSVGIGQISSEVPQNLSASRPQDRQFILSSKKLLLSDSGFYLCAWSRGIDNSPLHFGNGTRLTVT.

A note on this clone: A far larger clone is a single base away, which makes a read error likely. The chain recombines TRBV5-1 with TRBJ1-2; D is unresolved. This CDR3 contains 15 residues. Germline V gene sequence: CDR1 SGHRS, CDR2 YFSETQ. The CDR3 is CASSLDSGVSYGYAF. The CDR3 nucleotides read TGCGCCAGCAGCTTGGACTCCGGAGTGAGCTATGGCTACGCCTTC.

The V and J genes are TRBV30 and TRBJ1-1; tentatively, D is TRBD1 (6 bases). In germline, CDR1 is GTSNPN, CDR2 SVGIG (reference sequence). V was trimmed by 2 bases and J by 7 bases, leaving 14 bases between them. This CDR3 spans 13 amino acids. The CDR3, as DNA: TGTGCCTGGAGTCTCCCGACAGGTAATGAAGCTTTCTTT. This gives the protein CAWSLPTGNEAFF.